A single sample is the source of the 14 T cell receptor beta chains below, sequenced in a study of beta chain features in type 1 diabetes. The entirety of the isolated RNA underwent reverse transcription, so expressed TCRB transcripts were sequenced. Clones were sequenced by immunoSEQ multiplex PCR, and TCRdb holds only the in-frame ones, with some missing. The sample has about 320,000 clones; around 15% are singletons. The sequencing sample was made of central memory CD4+ T cells from blood. The origin of the receptors is a man between 25 and 39 years old in good health.

Turning to this clone: Within the sample, other DNA sequences also encode this same CDR3. This chain links TRBV7-2 with TRBJ1-2; D not certain. Per germline, CDR1 SGHTA and CDR2 FQGNSA. The V and J ends lost 1 base and 2 bases respectively, with 8 bases between them. The CDR3 loop spans 14 amino acids. The CDR3 sequence: CASSLDRGNYGYTF. In DNA form, the CDR3 reads TGTGCCAGCAGCTTAGACCGTGGAAACTATGGCTACACCTTC.

V usage is TRBV4-3 and J usage is TRBJ2-5, with 9 positions matching TRBD2. The CDR3 totals 18 residues. Losses at the gene ends were 3 bases for V and 5 bases for J; bases not matched to a gene: 16. The germline gives CDR1 LGHNA, CDR2 YSLEER. The CDR3 here is CASSQTGTSRRAGETQYF. The CDR3 DNA reads TGCGCCAGCAGCCAGACCGGGACTAGCAGGAGGGCCGGGGAGACCCAGTACTTC.

J is TRBJ1-2 and V is TRBV6-1; 9 bases line up with TRBD1. Germline V gives CDR1 MNHNS, CDR2 SASEGT. Unmatched junction bases numbered 13, after V lost 2 bases and J lost 12 bases. CDR3 size: 15 residues. Here the CDR3 DNA reads TGTGCCAGCAGTGAAATGGGGACTCTGACAGGGGGAGACACCTTC. Encoded protein: CASSEMGTLTGGDTF.

This clone was picked up a small number of times. The chain carries TRBV10-3 and TRBJ1-5; D call uncertain. V lost 2 bases to trimming and J lost 2 bases, with 10 bases between them. The CDR3 sequence is 15 residues long. The germline CDR1 and CDR2 sequences are ENHRY and SYGVKD. The CDR3, as DNA: TGTGCCATCAGTGAGCCGTCTGGTGGCAATCAGCCCCAGCATTTT. Protein sequence: CAISEPSGGNQPQHF.

This clone was picked up a small number of times. The J gene is TRBJ2-7, the V gene TRBV7-2; D is uncertain. Germline V gives CDR1 SGHTA, CDR2 FQGNSA. Trimming removed 1 base at V and 0 bases at J, with 10 bases between. The CDR3 extends over 15 amino acids. The CDR3: CASSLDRGPSYEQYF. As DNA, the CDR3 is TGTGCCAGCAGCTTAGACCGAGGACCCTCCTACGAGCAGTACTTC.

The chain is built from TRBV28 and TRBJ2-7; weak D call: TRBD2 (6 bases). Germline V gene lookup returns CDR1 MDHEN and CDR2 SYDVKM. This CDR3 has 13 amino acids. Trimming pared 2 bases from V and 3 bases from J, leaving 8 bases between. The CDR3 is CASSLLGGYEQYV. Written as DNA, the CDR3 is TGTGCCAGCAGTTTACTCGGGGGCTACGAGCAGTACGTC.

The chain is built from TRBV5-5 and TRBJ2-1; D gene uncertain. The V gene lost 4 bases and the J gene lost 5 bases, with 13 bases spanning the gap. Germline V gene lookup returns CDR1 SGHKS and CDR2 YYEKEE (reference sequence). This CDR3 is built from 14 residues. CDR3 loop: CASSQELNNNEQFF. DNA of the CDR3: TGTGCCAGCAGCCAAGAACTGAATAACAATGAGCAGTTCTTC.

V is TRBV11-2 and J is TRBJ2-3; D is perhaps TRBD2 (6 bases). The CDR3 covers 16 residues. CDR1 and CDR2 from the germline V gene are SGHAT and FQNNGV. V was cut by 5 bases and J by 3 bases, with 18 bases left in between. This CDR3 reads CASSTRLGGRTDTQYF. CDR3 nucleotide sequence: TGTGCCAGCAGCACCCGATTGGGGGGTCGGACAGATACGCAGTATTTT.

This clone has only a few counts. The gene calls are TRBV4-1 and TRBJ2-5; weak D call: TRBD2 (7 bases). CDR1 and CDR2 (germline): MGHRA, YSYEKL. Trimming took off 4 bases at V and 3 bases at J, with 15 bases between the two ends. This CDR3 comprises 15 residues. The CDR3 sequence: CASSPGASGKETQYF. The CDR3 DNA follows: TGCGCCAGCAGCCCAGGGGCTAGCGGAAAAGAGACCCAGTACTTC.

The gene calls are TRBV28 and TRBJ1-2; unclear D gene. Per germline, CDR1 MDHEN and CDR2 SYDVKM. CDR3 length: 13 residues. V lost 4 bases, J lost 3 bases, and 9 bases lay in between. The DNA for the CDR3 is TGTGCCAGCAGTTCCACCGGCCACTATGGCTACACCTTC. It specifies CASSSTGHYGYTF.

This clone showed up just a few times. The chain has TRBV7-6 and TRBJ2-2, with a possible D match to TRBD1 (6 bases). CDR1 is SGHVS and CDR2 is FNYEAQ in the germline V gene. This CDR3 spans 14 amino acids. The germline V and J ends were trimmed by 6 bases and 6 bases, with 14 bases remaining between them. DNA for the CDR3: TGTGCCAGCAGTCGTACTCAGGGGCCCGGGGAGCTGTTTTTT. It codes for CASSRTQGPGELFF.

This clone was found many times. This specimen includes other DNA sequences encoding the same CDR3. J is TRBJ2-1 and V is TRBV9, with D possibly TRBD1 on 5 matching bases. This CDR3 contains 13 residues. The V gene lost 0 bases and the J gene lost 5 bases, with 6 bases spanning the gap. Germline CDR1 is SGDLS and CDR2 is YYNGEE. CDR3 loop: CASSVAGNNEQFF. The CDR3 coding sequence is TGTGCCAGCAGCGTAGCAGGGAACAATGAGCAGTTCTTC. Based on the CDR3 plus reference TRBV9 and TRBJ2-1, the full variable domain is DSGVTQTPKHLITATGQRVTLRCSPRSGDLSVYWYQQSLDQGLQFLIQYYNGEERAKGNILERFSAQQFPDLHSELNLSSLELGDSALYFCASSVAGNNEQFFGPGTRLTVL.

Many counts were recorded for this clone. The rearrangement links TRBV14 to TRBJ1-6; 10 nucleotides align to TRBD1. Germline V lookup: CDR1 SGHDN, CDR2 FVKESK. CDR3 size: 15 residues. The V and J ends lost 5 bases and 10 bases, in that order; junction bases with no gene match: 8. The CDR3 loop is CASSSAGTGVSPLHF. CDR3 nucleotide sequence: TGTGCCAGCAGCTCAGCCGGGACAGGGGTCTCACCCCTCCACTTT.

This clone has more than one count but fewer than ten. The chain has TRBV5-1 and TRBJ2-7; 8 bases map to TRBD1. With 0 bases clipped from V and 1 base from J, the junction kept 3 bases outside the gene matches. Germline V gene data show CDR1 as SGHRS and CDR2 as YFSETQ. The CDR3 spans 15 residues. The DNA of the CDR3 is TGCGCCAGCAGCTTGGACGGGGACAGGTCCTACGAGCAGTACGTC. The encoded protein is CASSLDGDRSYEQYV.